This T cell receptor (beta chain) was identified in a study of a mutant IDH1 vaccine in newly diagnosed glioma. Study context: Of the patients given treatment, about 62% were male and approximately 38% were female, and a mean age of about 44 years was recorded. Earlier care involved radiotherapy, temozolomide, or both, and the majority received both.

Regarding time point: week 47, end of study. The content of each vaccine dose was 300 ug of mutant IDH1 20-mer peptide, and topical imiquimod accompanied it. Each astrocytoma in the donors was new, WHO grade 3 or 4, IDH1-mutant and ATRX-lost. In regard to this clone: The antigen remains unidentified.

TCRdb's table, derived via immunoSEQ multiplex PCR, lists solely in-frame clones and lacks some. The data contain about 94,000 clones, roughly nine tenths of them singletons. Per germline, CDR1 GTSNPN and CDR2 SVGIG (reference sequence). The CDR3 contains 15 residues. V trimming: 1 base; J trimming: 10 bases; junction bases outside the gene matches: 12. The clonotype originates from a woman between 50 and 59 years old with glioma. The chain joins TRBV30 to TRBJ1-4; 7 nucleotides match TRBD1. Specimen: PBMCs, collected from a glioma patient whose treatment included an IDH1 peptide vaccine. CDR3 in amino acids: CAWSAATGRIGKLFF. As DNA, the CDR3 is TGTGCCTGGAGTGCCGCGACAGGGAGGATTGGAAAACTGTTTTTT.